This passage covers 16 T cell receptor beta chains from one sample sequenced in a study of tumor-infiltrating lymphocytes in oesophageal squamous cell carcinoma. TCRdb re-called the PCR reads through MiXCR, storing one row per CDR3 protein. Of about 20,000 distinct CDR3 sequences in the sample, approximately 40% are singletons; the top ten hold 13%. Sequencing was performed on normal esophageal tissue next to the tumor. All receptors come from a male donor with esophageal squamous cell carcinoma.

The chain employs TRBV19 and TRBJ2-5; D may correspond to TRBD1 or TRBD2 (6 bases each). In germline, CDR1 is LNHDA, CDR2 SQIVND (reference sequence). This CDR3 is 12 amino acids long. Trimming cost V 4 bases and J 4 bases, with 7 bases left between them. The CDR3 region is CASSKGGETQYF. The CDR3 bases are TGTGCCAGTAGTAAGGGGGGAGAGACCCAGTACTTC. The full variable domain, completed using reference TRBV19 and TRBJ2-5, is DGGITQSPKYLFRKEGQNVTLSCEQNLNHDAMYWYRQDPGQGLRLIYYSQIVNDFQKGDIAEGYSVSREKKESFPLTVTSAQKNPTAFYLCASSKGGETQYFGPGTRLLVL.

Notes on this clonotype: This CDR3 fails to terminate in the conserved phenylalanine or tryptophan, so it likely reflects a read error. The DNA is omitted, as the CDR3 cannot be located on it reliably, and the CDR3 follows TCRdb's listing. V usage is TRBV28 and J usage is TRBJ2-7. Germline CDR1 MDHEN, CDR2 SYDVKM. The CDR3 numbers 15 amino acids, ends counted. CDR3: CASRLADQETQYFGS.

Regarding this clonotype: A clone one base away is much larger, so this may be a read error. This chain joins TRBV5-1 and TRBJ2-3; a possible D gene is TRBD1 (6 bases). There are 15 residues in the CDR3. Per the germline V gene, CDR1 is SGHRS and CDR2 is YFSETQ. V lost 4 bases and J lost 8, with 20 bases in between. The CDR3 region has the DNA TGCGCCAGCAGCCCCACTATAGGAGGACAGCGTACGCAGTATTTT. Its translation: CASSPTIGGQRTQYF.

CDR3 region: CATSDTGTGETQYF. Here the CDR3 DNA reads TGTGCCACCAGTGATACAGGGACTGGGGAGACCCAGTACTTC. The rearrangement links TRBV24-1 to TRBJ2-7; perhaps D is TRBD1 or TRBD2 (6 bases each). The J call is uncertain, as TRBJ2-5 better fits the DNA end. The CDR3 has 14 amino acids. Germline V gene lookup returns CDR1 KGHDR and CDR2 SFDVKD.

CDR3 bases: TGCGCCAGCACCAGGTCTAGCGGTCCCTACGAGCAGTACTTC. As protein: CASTRSSGPYEQYF. The J gene is TRBJ2-4, the V gene TRBV5-1; 7 bases agree with TRBD2. Judging by the DNA end, TRBJ2-7 fits better; the J call may be wrong. Germline CDR1 is SGHRS and CDR2 is YFSETQ. CDR3 length: 14 residues.

By share of the sample, this clonotype is medium-sized (0.01 to 0.1%). This chain joins TRBV7-6 and TRBJ2-7; tentative D call: TRBD2 (6 bases). This CDR3 region has 14 residues. Germline-derived CDR1 and CDR2 are SGHVS and FNYEAQ. Trimming stripped 1 base from V and 0 bases from J, with 7 bases between. In DNA form, the CDR3 reads TGTGCCAGCAGCTTAGAGGGACTCTCCTACGAGCAGTACTTC. Its translation is CASSLEGLSYEQYF.

The chain carries TRBV27 and TRBJ2-1; 7 bases align to TRBD2. The germline V gene encodes CDR1 MNHEY and CDR2 SMNVEV (reference sequence). This CDR3 has 12 amino acids. Unmatched junction bases numbered 6, after V lost 2 bases and J lost 14 bases. The CDR3: CASSLRAGVEFF. Written as DNA, the CDR3 is TGTGCCAGCAGTTTACGGGCGGGAGTCGAGTTCTTC.

This clonotype is termed medium-sized. The rearrangement uses TRBV7-9 and TRBJ2-1; weak D call: TRBD1 (6 bases). V lost 1 base to trimming and J lost 2 bases, with 12 bases between them. The CDR3 loop spans 16 amino acids. Germline-derived CDR1 and CDR2 are SEHNR and FQNEAQ (reference sequence). For the CDR3, the DNA is TGTGCCAGCAGCTTAGAGACAGGAGGTCCCTACAATGAGCAGTTCTTC. Translation: CASSLETGGPYNEQFF.

The J gene is TRBJ2-1, the V gene TRBV7-6; the D gene is possibly TRBD2 (5 bases). CDR1 and CDR2 from the germline V gene are SGHVS and FNYEAQ. The CDR3 runs 15 residues. The germline V and J ends were trimmed by 5 bases and 4 bases, with 15 bases remaining between them. Here the CDR3 DNA reads TGTGCCAGCAGCCGTTCACTAGTGAGTTACAATGAGCAGTTCTTC. It yields the protein CASSRSLVSYNEQFF.

This chain connects TRBV7-3 to TRBJ2-7, with 8 bases that match TRBD1. The J call may be in error: the DNA end matches TRBJ2-1 better. The CDR3 covers 13 residues. Germline V gene sequence: CDR1 SGHTA, CDR2 FQGTGA. CDR3 DNA: TGTGCCAGCAGCTCCGGGACAGGTCTTGAGCAGTTCTTC. This translates into CASSSGTGLEQFF.

This chain uses TRBV6-1 with TRBJ2-7, with D possibly being TRBD1 (5 bases). TRBJ1-2 explains the end of the DNA better; the J call may be wrong. Per the germline V gene, CDR1 is MNHNS and CDR2 is SASEGT. The CDR3 runs 12 residues. For the CDR3, the DNA is TGTGCCAGCACCGAATTCAGGGAAAGCTACACCTTC. Its protein product is CASTEFRESYTF.

This clonotype was recorded many times. V and J are TRBV2 and TRBJ2-5; D might be TRBD1 (6 bases). Looked up from germline, CDR1 is SNHLY and CDR2 is FYNNEI. CDR3 length: 13 amino acids. V was pared by 1 base and J by 5 bases, with 8 bases between. The CDR3 is CASSEDRDETQYF. The DNA for the CDR3 is TGTGCCAGCAGTGAAGACAGGGATGAGACCCAGTACTTC.

V usage is TRBV7-8 and J usage is TRBJ2-5; tentative D call: TRBD1 (5 bases). The DNA end favors TRBJ1-1, so the J call may be wrong. Per germline, CDR1 SGHVS and CDR2 FQNEAQ. CDR3 length: 14 residues. The CDR3 sequence: CASSLAVTAAEAFF. CDR3 DNA: TGTGCCAGCAGCTTAGCTGTGACAGCCGCTGAAGCTTTCTTT.

Many counts were recorded for this clonotype. J is TRBJ2-5 and V is TRBV6-1, with 8 bases identical to TRBD2. Germline-derived CDR1 and CDR2 are MNHNS and SASEGT. The CDR3 has 15 amino acids. V gave up 5 bases and J gave up 2 bases; unmatched junction bases: 7. This chain's CDR3 is CASSPGTRRQETQYF. As DNA, the CDR3 is TGTGCCAGCAGTCCGGGGACTAGGAGGCAAGAGACCCAGTACTTC.

This clonotype was found many times. The gene calls are TRBV11-3 and TRBJ2-1, with D perhaps matching TRBD1 (6 bases). This CDR3 is 16 amino acids long. V was trimmed by 0 bases and J by 0 bases, leaving 9 bases between them. Germline V CDR1 and CDR2: SGHNT, YENEEA. CDR3 amino acids: CASSLDAGVSYNEQFF. The CDR3 DNA reads TGTGCCAGCAGCTTAGATGCAGGGGTCTCCTACAATGAGCAGTTCTTC.

With regard to this clonotype: As the CDR3 is not closed by the conserved phenylalanine or tryptophan, this likely results from a read error. The DNA is left out, because the CDR3 cannot be placed on it with certainty; the CDR3 is given as TCRdb lists it. The chain combines TRBV12-3 or TRBV12-4 with TRBJ2-7; whether TRBD1, the table's D call, matches the DNA was not checked. The CDR3 contains 15 residues when both ends are counted. Here the CDR3 reads CASSFQGPGEQYFGN.